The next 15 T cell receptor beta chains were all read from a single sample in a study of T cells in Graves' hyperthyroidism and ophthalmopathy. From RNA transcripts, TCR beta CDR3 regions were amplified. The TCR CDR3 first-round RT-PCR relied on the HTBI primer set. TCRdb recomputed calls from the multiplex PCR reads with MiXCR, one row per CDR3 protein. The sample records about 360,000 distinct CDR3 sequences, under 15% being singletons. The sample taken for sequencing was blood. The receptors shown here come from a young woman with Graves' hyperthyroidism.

The CDR3 DNA reads as TGTGCCAGCAGCTTAACGAACCGACTAGCGGGAGGTTCCTACAATGAGCAGTTCTTC. Protein product: CASSLTNRLAGGSYNEQFF. The chain couples TRBV7-2 to TRBJ2-1; 13 bases map to TRBD2. The V and J ends lost 2 bases and 1 base, in that order; junction bases with no gene match: 8. Germline V gene lookup returns CDR1 SGHTA and CDR2 FQGNSA. The CDR3 sequence is 19 residues long.

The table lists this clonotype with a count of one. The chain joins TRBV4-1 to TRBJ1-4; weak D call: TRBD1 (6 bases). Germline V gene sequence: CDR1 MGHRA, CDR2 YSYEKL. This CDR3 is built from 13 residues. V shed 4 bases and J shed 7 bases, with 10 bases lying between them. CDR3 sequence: CASSRNRVEKLFF. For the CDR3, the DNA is TGCGCCAGCAGCCGGAACAGGGTTGAAAAACTGTTTTTT.

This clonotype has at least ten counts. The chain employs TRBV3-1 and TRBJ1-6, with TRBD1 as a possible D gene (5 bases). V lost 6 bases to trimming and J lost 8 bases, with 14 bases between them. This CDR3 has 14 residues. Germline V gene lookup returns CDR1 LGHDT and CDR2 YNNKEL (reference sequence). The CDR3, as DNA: TGTGCCAGCAGACCGACAGAGGGGTATTCACCCCTCCACTTT. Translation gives CASRPTEGYSPLHF.

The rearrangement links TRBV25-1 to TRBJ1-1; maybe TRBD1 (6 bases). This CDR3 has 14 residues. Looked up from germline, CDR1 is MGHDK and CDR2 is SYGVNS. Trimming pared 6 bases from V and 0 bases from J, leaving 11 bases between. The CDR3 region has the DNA TGTGCCAGCAGAGGTTACAGGGTGAACACTGAAGCTTTCTTT. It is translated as CASRGYRVNTEAFF. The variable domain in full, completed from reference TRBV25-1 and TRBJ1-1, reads EADIYQTPRYLVIGTGKKITLECSQTMGHDKMYWYQQDPGMELHLIHYSYGVNSTEKGDLSSESTVSRIRTEHFPLTLESARPSHTSQYLCASRGYRVNTEAFFGQGTRLTVV.

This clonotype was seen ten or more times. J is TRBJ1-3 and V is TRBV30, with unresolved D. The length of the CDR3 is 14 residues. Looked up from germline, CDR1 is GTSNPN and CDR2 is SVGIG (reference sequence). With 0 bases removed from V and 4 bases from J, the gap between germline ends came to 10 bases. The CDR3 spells CAWSVSGSGNTIYF. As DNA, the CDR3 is TGTGCCTGGAGTGTATCGGGTTCGGGAAACACCATATATTTT.

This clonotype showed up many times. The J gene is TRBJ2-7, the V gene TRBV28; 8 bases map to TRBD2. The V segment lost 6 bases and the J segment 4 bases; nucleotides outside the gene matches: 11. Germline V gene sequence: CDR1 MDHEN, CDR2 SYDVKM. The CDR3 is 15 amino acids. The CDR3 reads CASRTSGGHTYEQYF. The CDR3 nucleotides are TGTGCCAGCAGGACCTCGGGAGGGCACACGTACGAGCAGTACTTC. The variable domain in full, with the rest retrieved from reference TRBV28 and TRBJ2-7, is DVKVTQSSRYLVKRTGEKVFLECVQDMDHENMFWYRQDPGLGLRLIYFSYDVKMKEKGDIPEGYSVSREKKERFSLILESASTNQTSMYLCASRTSGGHTYEQYFGPGTRLTVT.

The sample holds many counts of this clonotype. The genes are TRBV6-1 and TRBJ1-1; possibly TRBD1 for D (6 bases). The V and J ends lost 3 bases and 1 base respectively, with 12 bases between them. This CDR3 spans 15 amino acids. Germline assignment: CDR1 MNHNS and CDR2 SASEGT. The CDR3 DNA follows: TGTGCCAGCAGTGATATGTTACAGGGGAACACTGAAGCTTTCTTT. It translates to CASSDMLQGNTEAFF.

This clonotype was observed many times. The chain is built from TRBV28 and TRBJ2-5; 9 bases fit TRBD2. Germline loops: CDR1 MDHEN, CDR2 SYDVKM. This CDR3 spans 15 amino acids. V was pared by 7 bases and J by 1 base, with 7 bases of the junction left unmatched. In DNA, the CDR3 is TGTGCCAGCACCTCAGCGGGGGGCACCCAAGAGACCCAGTACTTC. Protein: CASTSAGGTQETQYF.

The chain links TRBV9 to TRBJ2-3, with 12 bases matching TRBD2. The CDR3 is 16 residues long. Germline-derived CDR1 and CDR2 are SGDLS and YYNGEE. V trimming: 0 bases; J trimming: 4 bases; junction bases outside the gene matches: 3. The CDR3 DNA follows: TGTGCCAGCAGCGTAGCCCTAGCGGGAGGGTCAGATACGCAGTATTTT. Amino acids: CASSVALAGGSDTQYF.

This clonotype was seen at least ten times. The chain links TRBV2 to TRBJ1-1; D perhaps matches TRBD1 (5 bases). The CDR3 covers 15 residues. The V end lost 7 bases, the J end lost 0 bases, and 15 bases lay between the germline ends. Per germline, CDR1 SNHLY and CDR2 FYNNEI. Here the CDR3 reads CASTSTTVLNTEAFF. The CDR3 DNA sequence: TGTGCCAGCACTAGTACGACAGTCTTGAACACTGAAGCTTTCTTT.

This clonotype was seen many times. CDR3 residues: CASSLSSFEGSPLHF. The CDR3 nucleotides are TGTGCCAGCAGTTTATCTAGTTTTGAGGGCTCACCCCTCCACTTT. V gene TRBV27 combines with J gene TRBJ1-6; no definite D call. The CDR3 is 15 amino acids. V was pared by 0 bases and J by 10 bases, with 13 bases between. Germline V gene lookup returns CDR1 MNHEY and CDR2 SMNVEV (reference sequence).

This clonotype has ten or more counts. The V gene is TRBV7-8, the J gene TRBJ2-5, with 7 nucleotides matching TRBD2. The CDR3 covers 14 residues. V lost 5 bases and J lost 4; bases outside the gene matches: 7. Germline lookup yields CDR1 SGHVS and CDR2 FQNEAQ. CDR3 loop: CASSVEREGETQYF. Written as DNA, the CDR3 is TGTGCCAGCAGCGTTGAGAGGGAGGGAGAGACCCAGTACTTC.

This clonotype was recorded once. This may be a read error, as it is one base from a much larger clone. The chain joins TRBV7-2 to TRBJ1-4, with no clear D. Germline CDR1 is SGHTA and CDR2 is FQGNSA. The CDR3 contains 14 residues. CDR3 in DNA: TGTGCCAGCAGACTAAGGGTTGGTAATGAAAAACCGTTTTTT. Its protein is CASRLRVGNEKPFF.

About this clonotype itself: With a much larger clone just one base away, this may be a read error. The CDR3 DNA sequence: TGCAGTGCTAGACTAGCGGGGTACGAGCAGTACTTC. Its protein product is CSARLAGYEQYF. The chain recombines TRBV20-1 with TRBJ2-7, with 9 bases identical to TRBD2. Germline V gene data show CDR1 as DFQATT and CDR2 as SNEGSKA (reference sequence). CDR3 length: 12 residues. J was trimmed by 4 bases and V by 2 bases; bases with no gene match: 0.

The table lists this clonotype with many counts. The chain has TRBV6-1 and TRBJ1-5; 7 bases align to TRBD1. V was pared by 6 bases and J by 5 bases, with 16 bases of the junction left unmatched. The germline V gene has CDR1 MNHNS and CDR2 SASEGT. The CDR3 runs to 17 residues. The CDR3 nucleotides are TGTGCCAGCAGATCTATCGGACACTCCCAGGGGGATCAGCCCCAGCATTTT. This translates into CASRSIGHSQGDQPQHF.